Listed here is a single T cell receptor (beta chain). These data originate in a study of control samples from healthy donors and cancer patients. There are 12 residues in the CDR3. Germline values: CDR1 LGHNA, CDR2 YNFKEQ. Trimming shortened V by 0 bases and J by 3 bases, and 3 bases separated the two germline ends. The table came from immunoSEQ multiplex PCR; TCRdb's copy has only in-frame clones and leaves some out. Of roughly 170,000 clones in the sample, 80% to 95% were seen once. Material for sequencing was blood. This receptor was identified in a woman aged 55 to 70 in good health. The chain employs TRBV4-2 and TRBJ2-7; D gene uncertain. CDR3 amino acids: CASSQDLYEQYF. Here the CDR3 DNA reads TGTGCCAGCAGCCAAGATCTCTACGAGCAGTACTTC.